One sample yielded the 12 T cell receptor beta chains listed below, sequenced in a study of shared clonotypes between healthy human individuals. Generated by immunoSEQ multiplex PCR, the TCRdb table keeps only in-frame clones and is missing some. The sample carries 1,400,000 or so clones, approximately 98.5% recorded once. The sample was naive CD4+ T cells sorted from blood. Subset specified: CD45RA+ positively selected. Source of these receptors: a man aged 25-40 years in good health.

The chain has TRBV9 and TRBJ2-3; the match to TRBD2 covers 10 bases. Germline CDR1 and CDR2: SGDLS and YYNGEE. V trimming: 0 bases; J trimming: 5 bases; junction bases outside the gene matches: 9. There are 17 residues in the CDR3. In nucleotides, the CDR3 is TGTGCCAGCAGCGTAGATCTCCTAGCGGGAGTGGTAGATACGCAGTATTTT. This gives the protein CASSVDLLAGVVDTQYF. Variable domain in full (rest from reference TRBV9 and TRBJ2-3): DSGVTQTPKHLITATGQRVTLRCSPRSGDLSVYWYQQSLDQGLQFLIQYYNGEERAKGNILERFSAQQFPDLHSELNLSSLELGDSALYFCASSVDLLAGVVDTQYFGPGTRLTVL.

This clone showed up just once. The rearrangement joins TRBV5-6 to TRBJ2-1; D may be TRBD2 (6 bases). The CDR3 consists of 16 residues. The germline CDR1 and CDR2 sequences are SGHDT and YYEEEE. V was shortened by 1 base and J by 8 bases, with 19 bases between the two germline ends. This CDR3 is CASSLWRGMLFDEQFF. CDR3 DNA: TGTGCCAGCAGCTTGTGGCGGGGTATGCTTTTCGATGAGCAGTTCTTC.

DNA of the CDR3: TGTGCCAGCAGCCCAAGACTGGGCACCCAGTACTTC. Amino acid sequence: CASSPRLGTQYF. This chain links TRBV2 with TRBJ2-5, with D uncertain. Germline CDR1 reads SNHLY; CDR2 reads FYNNEI. CDR3 length: 12 residues. The V and J ends lost 6 bases and 8 bases respectively, with 13 bases between them.

J is TRBJ1-2 and V is TRBV7-9; the D gene is possibly TRBD1 (6 bases). CDR1 and CDR2 (germline): SEHNR, FQNEAQ (reference sequence). V was trimmed by 4 bases and J by 8 bases, leaving 17 bases between them. The CDR3 consists of 14 residues. In DNA form, the CDR3 reads TGTGCCAGCAGCTCGCCGGGGGGCCCGATGGGCTACACCTTC. Its translation: CASSSPGGPMGYTF.

J is TRBJ2-7 and V is TRBV27; 7 bases align to TRBD2. The V gene end was trimmed by 2 bases and the J gene end by 5 bases; junction bases not matched to a gene: 6. Germline assignment: CDR1 MNHEY and CDR2 SMNVEV (reference sequence). The CDR3 is 14 residues long. CDR3 residues: CASSLRGRFNEQYF. Written as DNA, the CDR3 is TGTGCCAGCAGTTTACGCGGGAGATTCAACGAGCAGTACTTC.

The chain employs TRBV19 and TRBJ1-1; D is undetermined. Deletions cut 5 bases from V and 4 bases from J, with 14 bases between. This CDR3 has 14 residues. Germline CDR1 is LNHDA and CDR2 is SQIVND (reference sequence). CDR3 amino acids: CASSLKGFGTEAFF. In nucleotides, the CDR3 is TGTGCCAGTAGTCTAAAAGGTTTCGGCACTGAAGCTTTCTTT.

The gene calls are TRBV5-1 and TRBJ1-1; D is undetermined. The V end lost 0 bases, the J end lost 0 bases, and 6 bases lay between the germline ends. Germline V CDR1 and CDR2: SGHRS, YFSETQ. The CDR3 is made up of 14 amino acids. The CDR3 here is CASSLVRMNTEAFF. CDR3 sequence (DNA): TGCGCCAGCAGCTTGGTGAGGATGAACACTGAAGCTTTCTTT.

CDR3 bases: TGCGCCAGCAGCTTAAGATCGACAGGGCTCGAAGCTTTCTTT. It yields the protein CASSLRSTGLEAFF. This chain connects TRBV5-1 to TRBJ1-1; 7 nucleotides match TRBD1. The CDR3 totals 14 residues. V was pared by 2 bases and J by 8 bases, with 9 bases of the junction left unmatched. Per the germline V gene, CDR1 is SGHRS and CDR2 is YFSETQ. Full variable domain (outside the CDR3, taken from reference TRBV5-1 and TRBJ1-1): KAGVTQTPRYLIKTRGQQVTLSCSPISGHRSVSWYQQTPGQGLQFLFEYFSETQRNKGNFPGRFSGRQFSNSRSEMNVSTLELGDSALYLCASSLRSTGLEAFFGQGTRLTVV.

The rearrangement uses TRBV5-1 and TRBJ1-1; 12 bases are shared with TRBD1. This CDR3 has 15 residues. Germline lookup yields CDR1 SGHRS and CDR2 YFSETQ. J gave up 6 bases and V 4 bases, and 7 bases lay outside the gene matches. The CDR3 nucleotides are TGCGCCAGCAGCCCGGGACAGGGGGCATTAGCTGAAGCTTTCTTT. Translation: CASSPGQGALAEAFF.

This chain links TRBV9 with TRBJ2-1, with D tentatively TRBD1 (8 bases). Germline V gene sequence: CDR1 SGDLS, CDR2 YYNGEE. V lost 6 bases and J lost 6, with 13 bases in between. The CDR3 spans 13 residues. This CDR3 is CASTTGGANEQFF. DNA for the CDR3: TGTGCCAGCACCACAGGGGGGGCCAATGAGCAGTTCTTC.

The rearrangement joins TRBV11-3 to TRBJ2-7; D is uncertain. Per the germline V gene, CDR1 is SGHNT and CDR2 is YENEEA. Trimming removed 3 bases from V and 4 bases from J, with 16 bases in between. The CDR3 has 15 amino acids. In DNA form, the CDR3 reads TGTGCCAGCAGCTTGGACCTTACAAGGGCTTACGAGCAGTACTTC. It specifies CASSLDLTRAYEQYF. Complete variable domain (other parts from reference TRBV11-3 and TRBJ2-7): EAGVVQSPRYKIIEKKQPVAFWCNPISGHNTLYWYLQNLGQGPELLIRYENEEAVDDSQLPKDRFSAERLKGVDSTLKIQPAELGDSAVYLCASSLDLTRAYEQYFGPGTRLTVT.

This clone has only one observation. The chain is built from TRBV2 and TRBJ2-7; 11 bases fit TRBD2. CDR3 length: 16 residues. Germline CDR1 reads SNHLY; CDR2 reads FYNNEI. V lost 8 bases to trimming and J lost 5 bases; unmatched junction nucleotides: 14. CDR3 sequence (DNA): TGTGCCAGCTCCTTTTTTCCGGGACTAGCGGAACACGAGCAGTACTTC. Translated, it gives CASSFFPGLAEHEQYF.